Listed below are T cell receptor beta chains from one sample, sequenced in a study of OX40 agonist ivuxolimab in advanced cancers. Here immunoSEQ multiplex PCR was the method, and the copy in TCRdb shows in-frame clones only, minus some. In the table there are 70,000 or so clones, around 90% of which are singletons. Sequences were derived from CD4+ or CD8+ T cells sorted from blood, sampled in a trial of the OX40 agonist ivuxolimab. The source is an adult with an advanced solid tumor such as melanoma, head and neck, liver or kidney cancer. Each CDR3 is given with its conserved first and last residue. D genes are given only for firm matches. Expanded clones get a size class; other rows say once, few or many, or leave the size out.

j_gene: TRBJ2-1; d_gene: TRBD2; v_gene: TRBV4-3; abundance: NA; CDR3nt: TGCGCCAGCAGCCAAGGCCCCGGGGGGGGCCCTTACAATGAGCAGTTCTTC; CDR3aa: CASSQGPGGGPYNEQFF
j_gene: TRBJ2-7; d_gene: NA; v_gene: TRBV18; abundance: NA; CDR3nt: TGTGCCAGCTCAGCCCGGGACGTTCCCTACGAGCAGTACTTC; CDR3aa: CASSARDVPYEQYF
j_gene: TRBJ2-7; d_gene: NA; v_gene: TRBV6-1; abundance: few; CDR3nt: TGTGCCAGCAGTGAAGCGCCGGGGGCAGCCTACGAGCAGTACTTC; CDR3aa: CASSEAPGAAYEQYF
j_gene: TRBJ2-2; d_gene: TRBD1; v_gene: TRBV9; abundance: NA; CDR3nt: TGTGCCAGCAGCGTATCAGGGGGACCTACCGGGGAGCTGTTTTTT; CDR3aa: CASSVSGGPTGELFF
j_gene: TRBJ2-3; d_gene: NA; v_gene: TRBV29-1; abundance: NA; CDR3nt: TGCAGCGGAAAGGGTGAAATGGTCCGCACAGATACGCAGTATTTT; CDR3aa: CSGKGEMVRTDTQYF
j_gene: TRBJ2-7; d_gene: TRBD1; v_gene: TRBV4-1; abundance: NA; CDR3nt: TGCGCCAGCAGCCCCCGAATTACTACAGGGGGTGAGGCCTACGAGCAGTACTTC; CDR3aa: CASSPRITTGGEAYEQYF
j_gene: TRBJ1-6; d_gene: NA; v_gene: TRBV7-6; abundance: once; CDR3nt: TGTGCCAGCAGCTCACAGAATTCACCCCTCCACTTT; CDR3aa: CASSSQNSPLHF
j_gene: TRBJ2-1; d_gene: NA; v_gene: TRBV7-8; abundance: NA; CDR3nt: TGTGCCAGCAGCTTAGCACTTGCCTACAATGAGCAGTTCTTC; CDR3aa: CASSLALAYNEQFF
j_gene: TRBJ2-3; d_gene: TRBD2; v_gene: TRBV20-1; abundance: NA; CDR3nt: TGCAGTGCTTTTGGGACTAGTGCGCAGTATTTT; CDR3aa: CSAFGTSAQYF
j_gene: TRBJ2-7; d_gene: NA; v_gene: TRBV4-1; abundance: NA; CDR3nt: TGCGCCAGCAGCCATCCGGGCTCCTACGAGCAGTACTTC; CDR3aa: CASSHPGSYEQYF
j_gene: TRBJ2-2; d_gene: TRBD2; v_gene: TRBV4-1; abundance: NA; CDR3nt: TGCGCCAGCAGCCAAGATGCGCGCTCCGCGGGGGGGCCTATCGGGGAGCTGTTTTTT; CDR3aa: CASSQDARSAGGPIGELFF
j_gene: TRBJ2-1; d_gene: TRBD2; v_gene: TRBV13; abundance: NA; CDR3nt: TGTGCCAGCAGCTTTGGCTTTAGCGGGGGGACGTCCTACAATGAGCAGTTCTTC; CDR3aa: CASSFGFSGGTSYNEQFF
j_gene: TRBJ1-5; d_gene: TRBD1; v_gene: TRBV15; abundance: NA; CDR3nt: TGTGCCACCAGCCGGTGGACAGGGGATAGCAATCAGCCCCAGCATTTT; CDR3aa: CATSRWTGDSNQPQHF
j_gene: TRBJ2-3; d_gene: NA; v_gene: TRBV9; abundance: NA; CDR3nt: TGTGCCAGCAGCGTCCTTGGACACGGCACAGATACGCAGTATTTT; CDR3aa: CASSVLGHGTDTQYF
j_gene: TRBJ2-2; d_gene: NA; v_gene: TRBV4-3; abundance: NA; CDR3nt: TGCGCCAGCAGCCCATTAAGAGTGGACACCGGGGAGCTGTTTTTT; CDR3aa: CASSPLRVDTGELFF
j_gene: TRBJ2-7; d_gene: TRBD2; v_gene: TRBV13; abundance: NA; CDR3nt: TGTGCCAGCAGCCCCCCCCCGGGACTAGCGGGTGTAAACTACGAGCAGTACTTC; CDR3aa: CASSPPPGLAGVNYEQYF
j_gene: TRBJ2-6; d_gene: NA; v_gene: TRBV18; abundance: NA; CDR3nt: TGTGCCAGCTCCCCCCCCTCGGGGGATACGGGGACCTCTGGGGCCAACGTCCTGACTTTC; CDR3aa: CASSPPSGDTGTSGANVLTF
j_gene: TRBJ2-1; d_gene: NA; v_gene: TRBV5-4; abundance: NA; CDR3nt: TGTGCCAGCAGCTTGGGTCTGGAATCCTACAATGAGCAGTTCTTC; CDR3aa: CASSLGLESYNEQFF
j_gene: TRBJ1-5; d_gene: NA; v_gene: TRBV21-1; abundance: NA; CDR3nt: TGTGCCAGCAGCAAGCACAGGGCGTCTAATAGCAATCAGCCCCAGCATTTT; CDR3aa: CASSKHRASNSNQPQHF
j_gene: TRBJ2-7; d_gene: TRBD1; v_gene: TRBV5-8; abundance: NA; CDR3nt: TGTGCCAGCAGCTTGATGGGACAGGGAGGCTACGAGCAGTACTTC; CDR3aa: CASSLMGQGGYEQYF
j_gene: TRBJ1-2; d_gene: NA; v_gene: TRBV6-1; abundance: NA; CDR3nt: TGTGCCAGCGCGGCTGGCTACACCTTC; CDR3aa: CASAAGYTF
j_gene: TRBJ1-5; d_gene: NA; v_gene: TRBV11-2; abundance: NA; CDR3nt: TGTGCCAGCAGCTTAAACAGTCTTCAGCCCCAGCATTTT; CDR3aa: CASSLNSLQPQHF
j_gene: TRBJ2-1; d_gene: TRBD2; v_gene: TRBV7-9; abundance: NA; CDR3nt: TGTGCCAGCAGCCCCCCGGGGCTAGCGGGGTTCAATGAGCAGTTCTTC; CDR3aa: CASSPPGLAGFNEQFF
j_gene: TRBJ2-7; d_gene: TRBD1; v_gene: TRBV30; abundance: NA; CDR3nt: TGTGCCTGGACCTCAGGGACAGGGGAATACGAGCAGTACTTC; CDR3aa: CAWTSGTGEYEQYF
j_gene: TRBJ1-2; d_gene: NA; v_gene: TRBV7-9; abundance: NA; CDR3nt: TGTGCCAGCAGCCCCGTTCCACAGGGTGTGGAAGGCTACACCTTC; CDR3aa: CASSPVPQGVEGYTF
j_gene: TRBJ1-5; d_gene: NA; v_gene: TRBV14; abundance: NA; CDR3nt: TGTGCCAGCAGCCAAGACCCCGGACATAATAGGGAACAGCCCCAGCATTTT; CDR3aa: CASSQDPGHNREQPQHF
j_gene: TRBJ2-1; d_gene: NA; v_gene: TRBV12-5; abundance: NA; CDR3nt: TGTGCTAGTGGCTCCGACATGGGGAGCTCCTACAATGAGCAGTTCTTC; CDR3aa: CASGSDMGSSYNEQFF
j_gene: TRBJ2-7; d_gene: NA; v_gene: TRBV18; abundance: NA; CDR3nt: TGTGCCAGCTCACCGGGAGGGGGTGCCTACGAGCAGTACTTC; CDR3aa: CASSPGGGAYEQYF
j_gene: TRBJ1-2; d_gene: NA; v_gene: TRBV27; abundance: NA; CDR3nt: TGTGCCAGCAGTGAACCAGGGAACTATGGCTACACCTTC; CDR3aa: CASSEPGNYGYTF
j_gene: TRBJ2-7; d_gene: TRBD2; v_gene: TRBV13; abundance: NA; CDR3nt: TGTGCCAGCAGCTATAGACTAGCGGGGGGCCACGTCGATACCTACGAGCAGTACTTC; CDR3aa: CASSYRLAGGHVDTYEQYF
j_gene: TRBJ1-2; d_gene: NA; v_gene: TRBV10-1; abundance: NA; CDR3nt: TGCGCCAGCAGCCTCGGTACAGGGCTTGGCTACACCTTC; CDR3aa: CASSLGTGLGYTF
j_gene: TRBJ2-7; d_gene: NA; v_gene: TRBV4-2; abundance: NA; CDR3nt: TGTGCCAGCAGCCAATGGCTCCTTTACGAGCAGTACTTC; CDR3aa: CASSQWLLYEQYF
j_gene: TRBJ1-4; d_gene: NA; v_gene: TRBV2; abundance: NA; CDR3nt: TGTGCCAGCAGACCTTTCGGACATAATGAAAAACTGTTTTTT; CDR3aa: CASRPFGHNEKLFF
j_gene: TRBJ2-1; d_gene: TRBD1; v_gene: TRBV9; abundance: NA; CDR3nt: TGTGCCAGCAGCGTCAACCGGGACAGGCCAACGAATGAGCAGTTCTTC; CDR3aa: CASSVNRDRPTNEQFF
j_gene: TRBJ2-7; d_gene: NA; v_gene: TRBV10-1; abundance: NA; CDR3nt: TGCGCCAGCAGCGAGCACCAGGGTTACGAGCAGTACTTC; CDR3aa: CASSEHQGYEQYF
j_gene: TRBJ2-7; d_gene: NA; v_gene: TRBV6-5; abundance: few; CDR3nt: TGTGCCAGCAGTTACTCGGTGGGGCAGGGTTCCTACGAGCAGTACTTC; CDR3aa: CASSYSVGQGSYEQYF
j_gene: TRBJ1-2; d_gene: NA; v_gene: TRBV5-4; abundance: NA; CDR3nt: TGTGCCAGCAGCTTGGAGCAGACGGATCACTATGGCTACACCTTC; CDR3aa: CASSLEQTDHYGYTF
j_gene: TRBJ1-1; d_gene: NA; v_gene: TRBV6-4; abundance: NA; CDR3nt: TGTGCCAGCAGTGACTCGGGGGGAAGTACTGAAGCTTTCTTT; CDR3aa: CASSDSGGSTEAFF
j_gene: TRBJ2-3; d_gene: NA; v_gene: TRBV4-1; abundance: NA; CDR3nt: TGCGCCAGCAGCCAAGAGATGCCCTTAACAGATACGCAGTATTTT; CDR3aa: CASSQEMPLTDTQYF
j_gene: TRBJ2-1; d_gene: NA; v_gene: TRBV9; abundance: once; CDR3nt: TGTGCCAGCAGCGTAGAGAGAGACCCCTACAATGAGCAGTTCTTC; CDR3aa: CASSVERDPYNEQFF
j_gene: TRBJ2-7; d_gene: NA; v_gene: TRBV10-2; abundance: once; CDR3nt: TGCGCCAGCAGTGAGTTTCTGCCCCGGGGATCCTACGAGCAGTACTTC; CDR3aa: CASSEFLPRGSYEQYF
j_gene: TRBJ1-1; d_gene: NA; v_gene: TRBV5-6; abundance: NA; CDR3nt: TGTGCCAGCAGCTTAGCGGGGAACACTGAAGCTTTCTTT; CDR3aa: CASSLAGNTEAFF
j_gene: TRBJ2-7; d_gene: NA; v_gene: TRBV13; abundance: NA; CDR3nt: TGTGCCAGCAGCTCCGGAGAGAGGTACGAGCAGTACTTC; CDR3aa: CASSSGERYEQYF